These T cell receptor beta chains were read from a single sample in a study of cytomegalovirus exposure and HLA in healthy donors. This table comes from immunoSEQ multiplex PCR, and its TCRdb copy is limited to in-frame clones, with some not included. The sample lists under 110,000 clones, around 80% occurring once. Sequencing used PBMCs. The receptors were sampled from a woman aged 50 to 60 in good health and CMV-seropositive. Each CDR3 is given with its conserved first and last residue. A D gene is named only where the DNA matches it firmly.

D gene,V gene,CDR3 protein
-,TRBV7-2,CASSVPAGQTGNTIYF
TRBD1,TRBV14,CASSRWTGGNEQYF
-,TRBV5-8,CASSSYLGEYNSPLHF
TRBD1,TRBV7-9,CASSPKTGLVSGNTIYF
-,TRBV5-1,CASSLESRGEEKLFF
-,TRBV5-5,CASSSGWGLYEQYF
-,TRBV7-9,CASSLAASSGNTIYF
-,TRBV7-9,CASSSAAGLNYGYTF
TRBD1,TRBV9,CASSASGTGGRTPAFF
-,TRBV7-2,CASSRQALNTEAFF
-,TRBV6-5,CASSGGGRLEAFF
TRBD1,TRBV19,CASSIAQGQRDEQYF
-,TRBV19,CASSLVSGGLYEQYF
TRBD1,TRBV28,CASSSARTGERNTIYF
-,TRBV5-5,CASSSGPDYEQYF
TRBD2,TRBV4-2,CASSQGNTGGSTDTQYF
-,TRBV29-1,CSVVHKNTEAFF
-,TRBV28,CASSSQAGRNNQPQHF
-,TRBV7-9,CSSSQQGYEQYF
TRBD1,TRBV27,CASSPDRVYSPLHF
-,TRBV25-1,CASSREQGNSPLHF
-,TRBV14,CASSQELGAGETQYF
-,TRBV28,CASSPGLAGYTF
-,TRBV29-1,CSGTGGGSKNIQYF
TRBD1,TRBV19,CASTRQGTGGYTF
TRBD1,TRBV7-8,CASSLISGTGNEQYF
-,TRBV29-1,CSVDRGGDTEAFF
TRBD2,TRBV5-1,CASSLAAGTVVDEQFF
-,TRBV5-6,CASSLGHGNGNQPQHF
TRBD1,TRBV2,CASSKNSGTGDEQYF
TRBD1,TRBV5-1,CASSQGQAAAYNEQFF
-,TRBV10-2,CASNRDSNQPQHF
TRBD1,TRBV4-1,CASSQGTGGNTEAFF
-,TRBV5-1,CASRGAPNEKLFF
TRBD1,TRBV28,CASSSTGGIYGYTF
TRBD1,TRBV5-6,CASSWTGTQGDYGYTF
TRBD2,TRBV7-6,CASSLAPRLAGGTDTQYF
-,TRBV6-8,CASNRGSQETQYF
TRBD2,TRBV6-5,CASSQHPLAYEQYF
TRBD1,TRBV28,CASSLVTGGGYGYTF
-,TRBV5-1,CASSFPNRENTEAFF
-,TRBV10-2,CASRITGATTDTQYF
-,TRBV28,CASRPQGRSTEAFF
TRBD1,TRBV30,CAWSVAPTGGYGYTF
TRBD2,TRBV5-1,CASSLVGGDASSRYEQYF
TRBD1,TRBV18,CASSPGQGVEKLFF
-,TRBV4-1,CASSQARAMNTEAFF
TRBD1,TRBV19,CASSPRQGPFQPQHF
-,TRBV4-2,CASSQDPQVDTDTQYF
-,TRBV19,CASRVTGPPNSPLHF
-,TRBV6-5,CASSYLSGDYNEQFF
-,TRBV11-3,CASSRTASTDTQYF